A single T cell receptor (beta chain) is shown here with its context. This sample was included in a study of cytomegalovirus exposure and HLA in healthy donors. Germline-derived CDR1 and CDR2 are GTSNPN and SVGIG (reference sequence). Deletions cut 0 bases from V and 1 base from J, with 10 bases between. The CDR3 is 15 residues long. The PCR made use of 60 Vbeta and 13 Jbeta primers. Method: immunoSEQ multiplex PCR; TCRdb's copy keeps in-frame clones and lacks some. The sample consists of 80,000 to 95,000 clones, 60% to 80% of them appearing once. The rearrangement joins TRBV30 to TRBJ1-3; possible D gene TRBD1, 5 bases. The specimen was PBMCs. This TCR derives from a female donor in good health and CMV-seronegative. Written as DNA, the CDR3 is TGTGCCTGGAGTGTATGGGGGAGGTCTGGAAACACCATATATTTT. Its translation is CAWSVWGRSGNTIYF.